This T cell receptor beta chain was recorded in a study of spatial heterogeneity in lung cancer. Findings and limits, study-wide: Circulating ubiquitous expanded tumor TCRs were observed more frequently at resection than at follow-up.

This clonotype was seen repeatedly, ten times or more. The antigen is not known. This CDR3 spans 13 amino acids. Trimming took off 2 bases at V and 4 bases at J, with 11 bases between the two ends. The germline gives CDR1 SQVTM, CDR2 ANQGSEA. TCRdb passed the 5' RACE reads through MiXCR, listing each CDR3 protein once. The top ten hold 6.8% of the sample, which has some 80,000 distinct CDR3 sequences, roughly 8% seen once. Time point reported: sample taken at primary tumor resection. Untreated early-stage non-small cell lung cancer patients, 70 to 85 in total, were the donors. Whole RNA, isolated from tumor, nontumor lung or frozen PBMC, was sequenced without prior sorting.

The sample was PBMCs, taken at surgery. This receptor was taken from a male donor with early-stage non-small cell lung cancer. This chain uses TRBV29-1 with TRBJ1-2, with a weak D call TRBD1 (6 bases). The CDR3 loop is CSVETLGGYGYTF. As DNA, the CDR3 is TGCAGCGTTGAAACCCTAGGGGGCTATGGCTACACCTTC.